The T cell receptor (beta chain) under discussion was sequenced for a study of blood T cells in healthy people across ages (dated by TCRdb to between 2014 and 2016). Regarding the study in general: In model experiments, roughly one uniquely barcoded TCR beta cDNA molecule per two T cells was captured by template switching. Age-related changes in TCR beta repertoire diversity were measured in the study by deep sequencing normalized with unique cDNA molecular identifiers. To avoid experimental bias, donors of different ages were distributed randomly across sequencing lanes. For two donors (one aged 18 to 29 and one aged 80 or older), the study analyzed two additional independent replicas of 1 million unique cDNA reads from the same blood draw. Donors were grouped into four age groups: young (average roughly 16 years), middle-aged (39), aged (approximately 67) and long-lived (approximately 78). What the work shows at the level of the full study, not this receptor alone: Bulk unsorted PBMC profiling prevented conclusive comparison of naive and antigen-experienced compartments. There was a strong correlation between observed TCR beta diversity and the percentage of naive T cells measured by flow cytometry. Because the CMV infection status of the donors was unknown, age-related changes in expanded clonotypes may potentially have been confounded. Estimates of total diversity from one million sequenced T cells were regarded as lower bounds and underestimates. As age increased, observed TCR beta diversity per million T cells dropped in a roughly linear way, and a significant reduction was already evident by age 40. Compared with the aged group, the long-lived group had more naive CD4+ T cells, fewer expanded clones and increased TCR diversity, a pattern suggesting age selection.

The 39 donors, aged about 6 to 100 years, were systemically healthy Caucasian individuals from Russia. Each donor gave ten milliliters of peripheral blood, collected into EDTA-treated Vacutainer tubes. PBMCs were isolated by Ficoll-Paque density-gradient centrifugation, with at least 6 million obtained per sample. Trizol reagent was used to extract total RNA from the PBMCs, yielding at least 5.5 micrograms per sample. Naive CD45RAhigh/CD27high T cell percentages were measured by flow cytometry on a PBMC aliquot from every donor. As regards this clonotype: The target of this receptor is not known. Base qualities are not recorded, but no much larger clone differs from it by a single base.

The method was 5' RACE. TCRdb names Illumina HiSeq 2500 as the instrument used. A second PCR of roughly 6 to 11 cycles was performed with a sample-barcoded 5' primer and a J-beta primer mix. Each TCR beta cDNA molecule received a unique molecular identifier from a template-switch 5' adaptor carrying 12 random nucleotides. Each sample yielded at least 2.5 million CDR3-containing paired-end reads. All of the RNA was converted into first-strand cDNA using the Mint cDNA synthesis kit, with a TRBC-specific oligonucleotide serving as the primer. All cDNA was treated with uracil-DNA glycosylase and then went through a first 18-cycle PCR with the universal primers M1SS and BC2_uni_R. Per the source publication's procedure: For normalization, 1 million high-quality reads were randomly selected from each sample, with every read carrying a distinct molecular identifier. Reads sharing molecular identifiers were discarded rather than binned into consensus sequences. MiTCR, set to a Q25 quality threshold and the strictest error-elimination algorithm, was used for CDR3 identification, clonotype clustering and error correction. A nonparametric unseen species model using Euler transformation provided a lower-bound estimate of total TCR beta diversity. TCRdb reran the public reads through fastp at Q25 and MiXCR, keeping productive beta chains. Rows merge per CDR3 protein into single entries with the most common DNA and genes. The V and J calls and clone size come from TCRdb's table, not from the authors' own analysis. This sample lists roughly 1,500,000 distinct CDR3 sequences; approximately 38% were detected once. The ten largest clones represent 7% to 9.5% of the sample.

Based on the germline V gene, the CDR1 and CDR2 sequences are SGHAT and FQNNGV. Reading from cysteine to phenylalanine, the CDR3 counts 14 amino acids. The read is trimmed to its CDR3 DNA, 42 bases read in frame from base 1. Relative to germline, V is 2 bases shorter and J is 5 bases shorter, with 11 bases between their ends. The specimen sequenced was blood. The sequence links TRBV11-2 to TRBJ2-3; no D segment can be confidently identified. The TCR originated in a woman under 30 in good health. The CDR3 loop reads CASSLNPGLDTQYF. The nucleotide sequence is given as TGTGCCAGCAGCTTAAATCCGGGTTTAGATACGCAGTATTTT.